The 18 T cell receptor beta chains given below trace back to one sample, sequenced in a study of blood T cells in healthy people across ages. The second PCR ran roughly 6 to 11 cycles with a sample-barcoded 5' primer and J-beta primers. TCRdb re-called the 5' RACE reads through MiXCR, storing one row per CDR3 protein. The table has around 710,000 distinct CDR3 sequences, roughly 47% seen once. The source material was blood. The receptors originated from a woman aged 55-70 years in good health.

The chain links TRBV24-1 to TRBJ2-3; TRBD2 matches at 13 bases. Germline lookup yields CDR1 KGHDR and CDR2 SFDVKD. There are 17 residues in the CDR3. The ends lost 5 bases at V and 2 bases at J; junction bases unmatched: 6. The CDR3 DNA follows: TGTGCCACCAGTGCCACGGGACTAGCGGGGACCACAGATACGCAGTATTTT. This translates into CATSATGLAGTTDTQYF.

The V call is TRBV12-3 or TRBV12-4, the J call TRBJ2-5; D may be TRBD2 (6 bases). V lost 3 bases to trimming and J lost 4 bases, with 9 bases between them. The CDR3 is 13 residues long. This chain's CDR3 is CASSFWRGETQYF. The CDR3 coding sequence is TGTGCCAGCAGTTTTTGGCGGGGAGAGACCCAGTACTTC.

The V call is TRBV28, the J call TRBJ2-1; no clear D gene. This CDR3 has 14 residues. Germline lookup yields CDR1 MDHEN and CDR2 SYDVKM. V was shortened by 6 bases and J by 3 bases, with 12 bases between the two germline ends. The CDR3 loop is CASRIASFYNEQFF. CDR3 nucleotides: TGTGCCAGCAGGATAGCATCTTTCTACAATGAGCAGTTCTTC.

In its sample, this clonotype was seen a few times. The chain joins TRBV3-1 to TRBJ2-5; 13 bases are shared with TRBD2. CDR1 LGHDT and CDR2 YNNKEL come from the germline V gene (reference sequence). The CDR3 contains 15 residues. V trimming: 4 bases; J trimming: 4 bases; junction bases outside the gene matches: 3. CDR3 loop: CASSRTSGRIETQYF. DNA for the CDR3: TGTGCCAGCAGCCGGACTAGCGGGAGAATAGAGACCCAGTACTTC.

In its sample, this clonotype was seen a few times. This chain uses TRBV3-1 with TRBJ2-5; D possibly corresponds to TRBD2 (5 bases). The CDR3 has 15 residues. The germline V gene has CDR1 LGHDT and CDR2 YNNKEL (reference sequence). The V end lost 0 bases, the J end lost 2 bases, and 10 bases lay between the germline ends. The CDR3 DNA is TGTGCCAGCAGCCAAGATCTGGGAGAGCAAGAGACCCAGTACTTC. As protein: CASSQDLGEQETQYF.

CDR3 sequence (DNA): TGTGCCAGCAGCTCAACCCCCTCCGGGGGAGGCCTCTATGGCTACACCTTC. The encoded protein is CASSSTPSGGGLYGYTF. This chain uses TRBV5-6 with TRBJ1-2; perhaps TRBD1 as D (5 bases). The V gene's germline CDR1 is SGHDT and CDR2 YYEEEE. CDR3 length: 17 amino acids. V was shortened by 3 bases and J by 4 bases, with 22 bases between the two germline ends. Full variable domain (rest looked up from reference TRBV5-6 and TRBJ1-2): DAGVTQSPTHLIKTRGQQVTLRCSPKSGHDTVSWYQQALGQGPQFIFQYYEEEERQRGNFPDRFSGHQFPNYSSELNVNALLLGDSALYLCASSSTPSGGGLYGYTFGSGTRLTVV.

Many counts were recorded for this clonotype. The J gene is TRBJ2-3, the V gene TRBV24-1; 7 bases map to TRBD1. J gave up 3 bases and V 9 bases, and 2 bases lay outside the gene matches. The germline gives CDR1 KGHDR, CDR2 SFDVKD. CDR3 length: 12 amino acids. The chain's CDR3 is CATSTGTDTQYF. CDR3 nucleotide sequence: TGTGCCACCTCGACAGGGACAGATACGCAGTATTTT.

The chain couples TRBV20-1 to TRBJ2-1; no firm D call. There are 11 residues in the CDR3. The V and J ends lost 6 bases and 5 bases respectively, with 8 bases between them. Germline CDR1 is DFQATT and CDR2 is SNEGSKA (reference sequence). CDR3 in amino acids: CSAPGNNEQFF. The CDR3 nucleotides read TGCAGTGCCCCCGGAAACAATGAGCAGTTCTTC.

The CDR3 region has the DNA TGTGCCAGCAGTGGTTTGCCAGGGGGCACCGGGGAGCTGTTTTTT. Translating gives CASSGLPGGTGELFF. This chain connects TRBV2 to TRBJ2-2; TRBD1 agrees at 7 bases. The CDR3 contains 15 residues. The ends lost 4 bases at V and 4 bases at J; junction bases unmatched: 6. Germline CDR1 reads SNHLY; CDR2 reads FYNNEI.

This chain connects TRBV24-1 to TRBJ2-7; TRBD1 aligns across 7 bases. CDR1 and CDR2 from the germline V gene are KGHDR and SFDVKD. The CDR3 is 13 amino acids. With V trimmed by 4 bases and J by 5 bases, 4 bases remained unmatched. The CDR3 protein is CATSEPTGDEQYF. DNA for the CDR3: TGTGCCACCAGTGAACCCACAGGGGACGAGCAGTACTTC.

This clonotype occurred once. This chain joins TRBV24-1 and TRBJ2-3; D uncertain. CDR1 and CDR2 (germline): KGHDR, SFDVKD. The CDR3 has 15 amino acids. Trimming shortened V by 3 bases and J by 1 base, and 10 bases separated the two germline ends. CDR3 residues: CATSDPSAGTDTQYF. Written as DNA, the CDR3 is TGTGCCACCAGTGATCCCTCGGCGGGCACAGATACGCAGTATTTT.

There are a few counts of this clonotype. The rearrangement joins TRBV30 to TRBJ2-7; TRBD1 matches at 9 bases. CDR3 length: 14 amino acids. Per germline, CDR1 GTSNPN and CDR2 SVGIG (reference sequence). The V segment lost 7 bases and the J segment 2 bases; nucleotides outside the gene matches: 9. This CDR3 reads CASHLRTGAYEQYF. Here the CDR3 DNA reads TGTGCCTCCCATTTGCGGACAGGGGCCTACGAGCAGTACTTC.

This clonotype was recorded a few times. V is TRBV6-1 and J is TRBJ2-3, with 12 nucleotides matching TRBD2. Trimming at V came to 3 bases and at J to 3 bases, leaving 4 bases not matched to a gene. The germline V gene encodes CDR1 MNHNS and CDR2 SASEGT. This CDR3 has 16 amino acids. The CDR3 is CASSETSGGLTDTQYF. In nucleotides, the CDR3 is TGTGCCAGCAGTGAGACTAGCGGGGGATTGACAGATACGCAGTATTTT.

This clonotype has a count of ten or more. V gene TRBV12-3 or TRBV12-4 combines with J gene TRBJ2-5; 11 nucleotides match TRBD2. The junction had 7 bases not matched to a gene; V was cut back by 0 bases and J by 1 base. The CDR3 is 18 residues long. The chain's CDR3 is CASSLARKTSGVQETQYF. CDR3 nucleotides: TGTGCCAGCAGTTTAGCCAGAAAGACTAGCGGGGTCCAAGAGACCCAGTACTTC.

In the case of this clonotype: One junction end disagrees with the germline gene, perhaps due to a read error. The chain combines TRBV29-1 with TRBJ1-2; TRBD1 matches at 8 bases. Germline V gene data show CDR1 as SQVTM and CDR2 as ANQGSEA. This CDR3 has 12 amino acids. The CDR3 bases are TGCGGCGTGGGGACAGGCGGTTATGGCTACACCTTC. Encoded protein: CGVGTGGYGYTF.

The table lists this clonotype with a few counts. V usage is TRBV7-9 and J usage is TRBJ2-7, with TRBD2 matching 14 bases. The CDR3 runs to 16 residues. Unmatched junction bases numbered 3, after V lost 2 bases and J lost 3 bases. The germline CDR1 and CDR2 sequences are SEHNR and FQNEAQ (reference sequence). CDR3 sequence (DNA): TGTGCCAGCAGCTTAAGACTAGCGGGAGGGCACTACGAGCAGTACTTC. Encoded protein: CASSLRLAGGHYEQYF.

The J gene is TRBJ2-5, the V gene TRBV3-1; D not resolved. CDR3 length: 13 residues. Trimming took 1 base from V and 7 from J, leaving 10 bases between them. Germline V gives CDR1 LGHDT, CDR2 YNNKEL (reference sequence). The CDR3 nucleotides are TGTGCCAGCAGCCAAGTGGTAGGAAGGACCCAGTACTTC. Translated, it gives CASSQVVGRTQYF.

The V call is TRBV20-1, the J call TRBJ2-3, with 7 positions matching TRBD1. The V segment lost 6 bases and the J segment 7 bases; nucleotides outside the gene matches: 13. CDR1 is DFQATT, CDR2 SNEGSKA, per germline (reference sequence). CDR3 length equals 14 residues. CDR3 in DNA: TGCAGTGCCCCACCCGGGACAGCGACCCATACGCAGTATTTT. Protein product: CSAPPGTATHTQYF.